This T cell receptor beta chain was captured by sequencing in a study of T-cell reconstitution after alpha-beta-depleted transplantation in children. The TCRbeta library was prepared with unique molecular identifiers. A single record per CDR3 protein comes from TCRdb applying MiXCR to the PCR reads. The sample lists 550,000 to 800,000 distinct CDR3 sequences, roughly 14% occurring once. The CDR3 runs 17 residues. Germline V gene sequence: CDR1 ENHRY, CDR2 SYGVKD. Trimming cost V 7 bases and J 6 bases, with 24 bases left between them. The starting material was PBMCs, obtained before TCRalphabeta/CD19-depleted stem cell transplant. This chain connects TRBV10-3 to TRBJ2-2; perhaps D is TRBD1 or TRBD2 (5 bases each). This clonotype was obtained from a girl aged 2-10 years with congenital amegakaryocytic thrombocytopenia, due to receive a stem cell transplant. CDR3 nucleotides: TGTGCCATCACCACGCGCGAGGGACCTGGAGCCGCCGGGGAGCTGTTTTTT. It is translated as CAITTREGPGAAGELFF.